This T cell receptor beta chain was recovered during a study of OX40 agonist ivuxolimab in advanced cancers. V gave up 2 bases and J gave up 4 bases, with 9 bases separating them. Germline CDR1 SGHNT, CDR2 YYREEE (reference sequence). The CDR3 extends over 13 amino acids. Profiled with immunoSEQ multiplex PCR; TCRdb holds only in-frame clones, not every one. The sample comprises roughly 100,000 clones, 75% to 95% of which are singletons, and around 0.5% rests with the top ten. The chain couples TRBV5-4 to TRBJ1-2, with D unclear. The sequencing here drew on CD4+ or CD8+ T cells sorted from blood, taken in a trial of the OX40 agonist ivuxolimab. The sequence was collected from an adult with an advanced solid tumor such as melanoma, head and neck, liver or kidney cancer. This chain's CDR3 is CASSLGPIYGYTF. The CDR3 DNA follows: TGTGCCAGCAGCTTAGGACCGATCTATGGCTACACCTTC.